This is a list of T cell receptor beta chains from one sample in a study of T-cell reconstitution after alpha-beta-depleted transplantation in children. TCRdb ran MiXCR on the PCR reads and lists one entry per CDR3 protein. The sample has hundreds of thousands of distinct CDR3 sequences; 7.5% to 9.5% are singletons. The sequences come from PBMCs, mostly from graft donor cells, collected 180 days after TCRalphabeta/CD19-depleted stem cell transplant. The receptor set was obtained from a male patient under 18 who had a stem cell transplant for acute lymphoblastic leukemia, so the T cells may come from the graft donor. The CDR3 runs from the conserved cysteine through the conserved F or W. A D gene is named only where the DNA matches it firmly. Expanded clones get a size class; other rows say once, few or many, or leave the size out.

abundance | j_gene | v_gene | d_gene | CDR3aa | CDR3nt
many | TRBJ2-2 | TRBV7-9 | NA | CASSFRGELFF | TGTGCCAGCAGCTTTCGCGGCGAGCTGTTTTTT
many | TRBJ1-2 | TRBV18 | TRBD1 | CASSNRDSFYYGYTF | TGTGCCAGCTCAAACCGGGACAGCTTCTACTATGGCTACACCTTC
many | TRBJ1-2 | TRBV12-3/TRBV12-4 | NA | CASSPPPGRKADGYTF | TGTGCCAGCAGTCCACCCCCGGGACGGAAAGCCGATGGCTACACCTTC
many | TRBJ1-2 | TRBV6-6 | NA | CASSYSHPKGYTF | TGTGCCAGCAGTTACTCGCACCCGAAGGGCTACACCTTC
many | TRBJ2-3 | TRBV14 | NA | CASSQDGTRTRTDTQYF | TGTGCCAGCAGCCAAGACGGGACGAGAACCCGCACAGATACGCAGTATTTT
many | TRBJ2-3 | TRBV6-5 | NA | CASSYSASTDTQYF | TGTGCCAGCAGTTACTCTGCAAGCACAGATACGCAGTATTTT
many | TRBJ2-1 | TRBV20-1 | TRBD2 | CSAEGLAGSDEQFF | TGCAGTGCTGAGGGACTAGCGGGAAGTGATGAGCAGTTCTTC
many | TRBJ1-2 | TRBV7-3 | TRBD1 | CASSYQGALGGYTF | TGTGCCAGCAGCTATCAGGGGGCCCTGGGTGGCTACACCTTC
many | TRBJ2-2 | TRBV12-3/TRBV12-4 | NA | CASSLRQYTGELFF | TGTGCCAGCAGTCTTCGACAGTACACCGGGGAGCTGTTTTTT
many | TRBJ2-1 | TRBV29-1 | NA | CSVSGYNEQFF | TGCAGCGTCTCAGGCTACAATGAGCAGTTCTTC
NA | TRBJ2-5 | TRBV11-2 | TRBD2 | CASRRTSGEETQYF | TGTGCCAGCCGGAGGACTAGCGGAGAAGAGACCCAGTACTTC
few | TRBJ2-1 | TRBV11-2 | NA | CASSLAAPQYNEQFF | TGTGCCAGCAGCTTAGCTGCGCCCCAATACAATGAGCAGTTCTTC
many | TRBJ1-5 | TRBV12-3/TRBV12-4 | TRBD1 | CASSLKGARQPQHF | TGTGCCAGCAGTTTGAAGGGGGCTCGGCAGCCCCAGCATTTT
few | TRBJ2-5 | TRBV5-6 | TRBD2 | CASSLRRLAGIQETQYF | TGTGCCAGCAGCTTACGCCGACTAGCGGGCATCCAAGAGACCCAGTACTTC
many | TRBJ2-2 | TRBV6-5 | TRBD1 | CASSLRQGHPNTGELFF | TGTGCCAGCAGCCTCCGACAGGGTCACCCGAACACCGGGGAGCTGTTTTTT
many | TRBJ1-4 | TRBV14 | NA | CASSQGTGQWNEKLFF | TGTGCCAGCAGCCAAGGCACTGGACAGTGGAATGAAAAACTGTTTTTT
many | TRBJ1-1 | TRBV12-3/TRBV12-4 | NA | CASTRGTEAFF | TGTGCCAGCACCCGGGGGACTGAAGCTTTCTTT
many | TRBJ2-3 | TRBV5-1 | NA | CASSFGGRGGTDTQYF | TGCGCCAGCAGTTTCGGAGGCCGGGGAGGCACAGATACGCAGTATTTT
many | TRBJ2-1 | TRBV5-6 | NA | CASSSGYRESQWGEQFF | TGTGCCAGCAGCTCGGGTTATCGGGAGTCTCAATGGGGTGAGCAGTTCTTC
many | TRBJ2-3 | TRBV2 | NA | CASSEDSSRLTQYF | TGTGCCAGCAGTGAGGACTCCTCACGTCTTACGCAGTATTTT
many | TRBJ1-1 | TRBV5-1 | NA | CASSSYWGTEAFF | TGCGCCAGCAGCTCCTACTGGGGGACTGAAGCTTTCTTT
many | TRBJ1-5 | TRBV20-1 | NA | CSASLSHSNQPQHF | TGCAGTGCTAGTCTGAGCCATAGCAATCAGCCCCAGCATTTT
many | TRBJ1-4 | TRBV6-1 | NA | CASSATGGNEKLFF | TGTGCCAGCAGTGCAACGGGAGGGAATGAAAAACTGTTTTTT
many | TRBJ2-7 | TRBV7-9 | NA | CASSPTTGYEQYF | TGTGCCAGCAGCCCGACTACGGGCTACGAGCAGTACTTC
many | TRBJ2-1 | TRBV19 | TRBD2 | CASKEGLAGGTYNEQFF | TGTGCCAGTAAGGAGGGACTAGCGGGAGGGACCTACAATGAGCAGTTCTTC
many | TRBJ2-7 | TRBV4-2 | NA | CASSQDGLAREQYF | TGTGCCAGCAGCCAAGACGGCCTAGCTCGGGAGCAGTACTTC
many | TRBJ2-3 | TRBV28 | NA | CASSPPGSRTDTQYF | TGTGCCAGCAGCCCGCCGGGCAGTCGCACAGATACGCAGTATTTT
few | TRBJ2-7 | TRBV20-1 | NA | CSARDPSGEATYEQYF | TGCAGTGCTAGAGACCCCTCTGGGGAAGCCACCTACGAGCAGTACTTC
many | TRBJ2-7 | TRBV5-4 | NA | CASSPRRMGASSYEQYF | TGTGCCAGCAGCCCCCGTAGGATGGGAGCGAGCTCCTACGAGCAGTACTTC
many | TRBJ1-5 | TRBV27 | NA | CASSPTVNQPQHF | TGTGCCAGCAGTCCGACGGTTAATCAGCCCCAGCATTTT
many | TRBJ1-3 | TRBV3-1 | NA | CASSQGSGNTIYF | TGTGCCAGCAGCCAAGGCTCTGGAAACACCATATATTTT
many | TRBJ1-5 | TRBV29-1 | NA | CSVEEGGSQPQHF | TGCAGCGTTGAGGAGGGGGGGAGTCAGCCCCAGCATTTT
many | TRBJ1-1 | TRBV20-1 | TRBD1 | CSAPTGGRAEAFF | TGCAGTGCCCCAACAGGGGGGCGGGCTGAAGCTTTCTTT
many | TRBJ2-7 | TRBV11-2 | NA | CASSLLRGEPRDEQYF | TGTGCCAGCAGCTTATTGAGGGGGGAGCCTAGGGACGAGCAGTACTTC
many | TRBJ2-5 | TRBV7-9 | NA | CASSRLGQEYQETQYF | TGTGCCAGCAGCCGCTTGGGACAAGAGTACCAAGAGACCCAGTACTTC
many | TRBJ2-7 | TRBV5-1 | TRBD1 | CASSLGLGQGDEQYF | TGCGCCAGCAGCTTGGGATTGGGACAGGGCGACGAGCAGTACTTC
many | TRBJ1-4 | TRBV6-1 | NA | CASTYPPSGELFF | TGTGCCAGCACCTACCCCCCATCGGGAGAACTGTTTTTT
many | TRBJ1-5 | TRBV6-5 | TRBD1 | CASSYTGEGTQPQHF | TGTGCCAGCAGTTACACAGGGGAAGGAACTCAGCCCCAGCATTTT
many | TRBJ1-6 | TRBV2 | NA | CASRGQSSYNSPLHF | TGTGCCAGCAGAGGACAGAGCTCCTATAATTCACCCCTCCACTTT
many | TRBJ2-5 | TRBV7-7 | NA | CASSPGSRETQYF | TGTGCCAGCAGCCCAGGTTCAAGGGAGACCCAGTACTTC
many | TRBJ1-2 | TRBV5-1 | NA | CASSWGQGTSTF | NA
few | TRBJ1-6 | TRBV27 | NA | CASSLIRVGPLHF | TGTGCCAGCAGTTTAATCAGGGTGGGTCCCCTCCACTTT
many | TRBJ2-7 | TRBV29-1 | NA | CSVGPSPGYEQYF | TGCAGCGTTGGACCCTCCCCGGGCTACGAGCAGTACTTC
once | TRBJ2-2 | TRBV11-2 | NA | CASSQYRVDTGELFF | TGTGCCAGCAGCCAATACAGGGTTGACACCGGGGAGCTGTTTTTT